This T cell receptor beta chain was found in a study of blood T cells in healthy people across ages (dated by TCRdb to about 2015). Broadly, across the study: In model experiments, roughly one uniquely barcoded TCR beta cDNA molecule per two T cells was captured by template switching. Age-related changes in TCR beta repertoire diversity were measured in the study by deep sequencing normalized with unique cDNA molecular identifiers. Four age groups were formed from the donors: young (average roughly 15 years), middle-aged (less than 40), aged (more than 55) and long-lived (more than 75). For two donors (one aged 18 to 30 and one aged 80 or older), the study analyzed two additional independent replicas of 1 million unique cDNA reads from the same blood draw.

This clonotype appeared a few times. What this receptor recognizes is not known. No base quality information exists; no much larger clone differs at one position. A distance of 22 bases separates the germline ends of V and J, which lose 0 bases and 4 bases respectively. Reading the germline V gene gives CDR1 SGHDT and CDR2 YYEEEE. There are 18 amino acids in the CDR3, from cysteine to phenylalanine inclusive. Only CDR3 DNA remains: 54 bases, in frame from the first base. Study-level results and caveats: Because donor CMV infection status was unknown, age-related changes in expanded clonotypes were potentially confounded. Conclusive comparison of naive and antigen-experienced compartments was prevented by the profiling of bulk unsorted PBMCs. A strong correlation was found between observed TCR beta diversity and the percentage of naive T cells measured by flow cytometry. Estimates of total diversity based on one million sequenced T cells were considered lower bounds and underestimates. As age increased, observed TCR beta diversity per million T cells dropped in a roughly linear way, and a significant reduction was already evident by age about 40. The long-lived group showed more naive CD4+ T cells, fewer expanded clones and increased TCR diversity than the aged group, suggesting age selection.

Donors were 40 or so systemically healthy Caucasian individuals from Russia aged roughly 6 to 100 years. Approximately 9 milliliters of peripheral blood were collected from each donor into EDTA-treated Vacutainer tubes. Ficoll-Paque density-gradient centrifugation was used to isolate PBMCs, with at least 6 million per sample. Total RNA was extracted from PBMCs with Trizol reagent, with at least 5 micrograms obtained per sample. Naive CD45RAhigh/CD27high T cell percentages were measured by flow cytometry on a PBMC aliquot from every donor. The library was made by 5' RACE. TCRdb lists the instrument as Illumina HiSeq 2500. The second PCR ran for about 6 to 12 cycles and used a J-beta primer mix along with a sample-barcoded 5' primer. A unique molecular identifier was introduced onto each TCR beta cDNA molecule by a template-switch 5' adaptor carrying 12 random nucleotides. Each sample yielded at least 2.5 million CDR3-containing paired-end reads. First-strand cDNA synthesis was performed from all RNA using the Mint cDNA synthesis kit, with priming by a TRBC-specific oligonucleotide. After uracil-DNA glycosylase treatment, a first 18-cycle PCR used universal primers M1SS and BC2_uni_R on all cDNA. Per the authors' processing: Each sample was normalized by randomly selecting 1 million high-quality reads, each carrying a distinct molecular identifier. Instead of being binned into consensus sequences, reads with shared molecular identifiers were discarded. MiTCR, run with a Q25 quality threshold and the strictest error-elimination algorithm, handled CDR3 identification, clonotype clustering and error correction. Lower-bound total TCR beta diversity was estimated with a nonparametric unseen species model using Euler transformation. The public reads were quality trimmed at Q25 with fastp and then assembled into clones with MiXCR by TCRdb, keeping productive beta chains. Duplicate CDR3 protein sequences are folded into a single record with the most common DNA and genes. The V and J calls, along with clone size, are taken from TCRdb and not from the paper's own processing. This sample lists around 820,000 distinct CDR3 sequences; more than 20% were detected once. The ten largest account for under 4.5% of the sample.

The same specimen was also included in a second study, on T cells of mothers and their children. As the second publication notes: Nine systemically healthy Caucasian individuals, comprising three mothers and their six children, were included as donors. cDNA synthesis used all of the extracted RNA, with approximately 1.6 ug of RNA in each 15 ul reaction. In the second PCR, the M1S primer added sample barcodes and 2-4 random nucleotides. More than 8.5 million TCR beta CDR3 reads were obtained from each mother, and about 3 million reads were obtained from each child. Thymic selection similarly shapes TCR recombination output in related and unrelated pairs, with minor effect from inherited differences. Related mother-child pairs always showed normalized repertoire overlap that was slightly higher than in unrelated mother-child pairs, though the difference was never significant. Persistent microchimeric T cell clones were not detected, at a sensitivity of about 100 clones per million clonotypes. In the study, deep NGS was used to compare the TCR beta repertoires of mothers and children, and features distinguishing related mother-child pairs from unrelated individuals were sought. On average, the children were approximately 11 +/- 4 years old, while the mothers were approximately 40 +/- 4 years old. After adapters were ligated using NEBNext reagents, the libraries underwent 100+100 nt paired-end sequencing on an Illumina HiSeq 2000. To prevent cross-contamination, the mother and child libraries were prepared a month apart and were sequenced in separate runs. For each donor, between roughly 450,000 and 2,300,000 distinct TCR beta clonotypes were identified. Naive TCR beta clonotypes were estimated from low-frequency clonotypes matched to each donor's FACS-determined naive share, without sorting.

The sample consisted of blood. The TCR originated in a boy aged 5-17 years in good health. Recombination connected TRBV5-6 to TRBJ1-1; matching of 5 bases hints at TRBD1 as the D gene. The sequence in DNA is TGTGCCAGCAGCTTGGATTGGGGGGGTTACAGCCGGGTCACTGAAGCTTTCTTT. This encodes CASSLDWGGYSRVTEAFF. Full variable domain (CDR3 extended with the reference TRBV5-6 and TRBJ1-1 proteins): DAGVTQSPTHLIKTRGQQVTLRCSPKSGHDTVSWYQQALGQGPQFIFQYYEEEERQRGNFPDRFSGHQFPNYSSELNVNALLLGDSALYLCASSLDWGGYSRVTEAFFGQGTRLTVV.